These 17 T cell receptor beta chains were sequenced from one sample in a study of tumor and adjacent non-tumor tissue in lung cancer. The template was RNA from unsorted bulk tissue. TCRbeta libraries were built with three rounds of nested PCR, modified from ARM-PCR. TCRdb reprocessed the multiplex PCR reads via MiXCR and lists one record per CDR3 protein. The profile shows approximately 90,000 distinct CDR3 sequences, just over 65% of them singletons. Sequenced sample: lung tumor tissue. The receptors originated from a man between 60 and 75 years old with non-small cell lung cancer.

This clonotype was seen ten or more times. V gene TRBV5-4 combines with J gene TRBJ2-7; maybe TRBD2 (6 bases). CDR3 length: 14 residues. Germline assignment: CDR1 SGHNT and CDR2 YYREEE (reference sequence). Trimming cost V 4 bases and J 6 bases, with 17 bases left between them. CDR3 in DNA: TGTGCCAGCAGCGAGGCCGGGCGGGAAGGCGAGCAGTACTTC. Its protein product is CASSEAGREGEQYF. The full variable domain, its missing parts supplied by reference TRBV5-4 and TRBJ2-7, is ETGVTQSPTHLIKTRGQQVTLRCSSQSGHNTVSWYQQALGQGPQFIFQYYREEENGRGNFPPRFSGLQFPNYSSELNVNALELDDSALYLCASSEAGREGEQYFGPGTRLTVT.

This clonotype was recorded at least ten times. V gene TRBV14 combines with J gene TRBJ1-1, with 7 bases identical to TRBD1. CDR1 SGHDN and CDR2 FVKESK come from the germline V gene. The CDR3 is 14 amino acids. J was trimmed by 6 bases and V by 3 bases; bases with no gene match: 7. This CDR3 reads CASSQSRGTAEAFF. The CDR3 DNA is TGTGCCAGCAGCCAGAGCAGGGGGACGGCTGAAGCTTTCTTT.

The chain joins TRBV29-1 to TRBJ2-3; 10 bases map to TRBD2. CDR3 length equals 16 residues. CDR1 is SQVTM and CDR2 is ANQGSEA in the germline V gene. Trimming at V came to 1 base and at J to 15 bases, leaving 19 bases not matched to a gene. CDR3: CSVEGRASGSTDTHYF. CDR3 DNA sequence: TGCAGCGTTGAAGGCAGAGCTAGCGGGAGCACAGATACACACTATTTT.

To note about this clonotype: The junction and the germline gene differ at one end; a read error may be behind it. The chain links TRBV28 to TRBJ2-1; perhaps TRBD2 as D (5 bases). The CDR3 consists of 14 residues. The germline V gene encodes CDR1 MDHEN and CDR2 SYDVKM. CDR3 nucleotide sequence: TGTGCCAGTAGTTTACGGGACTCCTACAATGAGCAGTTCTTC. This gives the protein CASSLRDSYNEQFF.

Details on this clonotype: A clone one base away is much larger, so this may be a read error. The rearrangement uses TRBV5-1 and TRBJ2-1; the D is unclear. Germline V gene lookup returns CDR1 SGHRS and CDR2 YFSETQ. The V end lost 8 bases, the J end lost 9 bases, and 12 bases lay between the germline ends. This CDR3 has 11 residues. CDR3 residues: CARQKSSEQFF. CDR3 coding DNA: TGCGCCAGGCAGAAGTCGAGTGAGCAGTTCTTC.

A remark on this clonotype: A much bigger clone sits one base away, suggesting this may be a read error. The chain links TRBV7-9 to TRBJ2-1; TRBD1 agrees at 10 bases. CDR1 SEHNR and CDR2 FQNEAQ come from the germline V gene (reference sequence). There are 12 residues in the CDR3. In DNA form, the CDR3 reads TGTGCCATCAGCCAGGACAGGGGGAAGCAGTTCTTC. It specifies CAISQDRGKQFF.

Remarks on this clonotype: The conserved phenylalanine or tryptophan is not found at the CDR3 terminus, so this likely reflects a read error. The rearrangement joins TRBV6-2 or TRBV6-3 to TRBJ2-3; D may match TRBD1 or TRBD2 (6 bases each). CDR3 length: 20 amino acids. Germline V gene sequence: CDR1 MNHEY, CDR2 SVGEGT. The CDR3 sequence is CASSANHGQFTSSSTDMQYI. The DNA of the CDR3 is TGTGCCAGCAGTGCAAATCATGGACAGTTCACTAGCTCTAGTACAGATATGCAGTATATT.

Comments on this clonotype: The junction does not match germline at one end; this may be a read error. The chain employs TRBV29-1 and TRBJ2-2, with D perhaps TRBD2 (5 bases). The CDR3 covers 12 residues. Per the germline V gene, CDR1 is SQVTM and CDR2 is ANQGSEA. CDR3 residues: CSVEVDNGELFF. The DNA of the CDR3 is TGCAGCGTCGAAGTTGACAACGGGGAGTTGTTTTTT.

This clonotype was picked up one time. V usage is TRBV4-2 and J usage is TRBJ1-4; D might be TRBD1 (6 bases). Germline CDR1 LGHNA, CDR2 YNFKEQ. Trimming took 0 bases from V and 14 from J, leaving 37 bases between them. CDR3 size: 21 residues. In nucleotides, the CDR3 is TGTGCCAGCAGCCAAGATCGACGGGGGACACGCGCGGGGAGTACTAATGAACAGCTGTTTTTT. Translation: CASSQDRRGTRAGSTNEQLFF.

As concerns this clonotype: At one boundary the junction diverges from the germline segment, which might be a read error. The chain recombines TRBV6-2 or TRBV6-3 with TRBJ1-5; 7 bases fit TRBD1. Germline values: CDR1 MNHEY, CDR2 SVGEGT. The CDR3 length is 17 residues. Here the CDR3 reads CASLRARDRYINQPQHF. The CDR3 DNA is TGTGCCAGTCTCCGGGCCCGGGACAGATATATCAATCAGCCCCAACATTTT.

This sequence joins TRBV11-2 and TRBJ2-1; 12 bases are a match to TRBD2. This CDR3 spans 15 amino acids. Unmatched junction bases numbered 10, after V lost 8 bases and J lost 8 bases. Germline CDR1 reads SGHAT; CDR2 reads FQNNGV. CDR3 amino acids: CASSLAGGPIDEQFF. Written as DNA, the CDR3 is TGTGCCAGCTCTCTAGCGGGAGGGCCGATTGATGAGCAGTTCTTC.

As for this clonotype: The CDR3 end shows no conserved phenylalanine or tryptophan, and so a read error is likely. The chain combines TRBV11-1 with TRBJ2-5, with 8 bases fitting TRBD1. This CDR3 has 14 residues. The germline V gene has CDR1 SGHAT and CDR2 FQDESV (reference sequence). CDR3 residues: CASSSGQGQETQYI. DNA for the CDR3: TGTGCGAGCAGCTCCGGACAGGGCCAAGAAACCCAGTACATC.

Comment on this clonotype: This may come from a read error, since a much larger clone is one base off. The V gene is TRBV28, the J gene TRBJ2-1; 7 positions agree with TRBD1. The CDR3 runs 12 residues. The V and J ends lost 4 bases and 12 bases, in that order; junction bases with no gene match: 6. Germline CDR1 reads MDHEN; CDR2 reads SYDVKM. Here the CDR3 DNA reads TGTGCCAGCAGTTGGGACAGCTGGGCGCAGTTCTTC. Translated, it gives CASSWDSWAQFF.

On this clonotype itself: A much larger clone is a single base away; this may be a read error. This chain joins TRBV6-2 or TRBV6-3 and TRBJ2-3, with a possible D match to TRBD1 (6 bases). The CDR3 is 17 residues long. Germline V gene data show CDR1 as MNHEY and CDR2 as SVGEGT. The germline V and J ends were trimmed by 4 bases and 7 bases, with 24 bases remaining between them. The CDR3 region is CASSSIRDNRDENTQYF. CDR3 nucleotides: TGTGCCAGCAGTTCCATACGGGACAACCGAGACGAGAATACGCAGTATTTT.

As concerns this clonotype: Sequence at one end of the junction differs from germline and may be a read error. This sequence joins TRBV5-8 and TRBJ2-7, with a possible D match to TRBD2 (6 bases). The CDR3 length is 15 residues. Germline V CDR1 and CDR2: SGHTS, YDEGEE. The CDR3 reads CTSSLGGEISYEQYF. In DNA form, the CDR3 reads TGTACCAGCAGCTTAGGAGGGGAAATATCCTACGAGCAGTACTTC. The whole variable domain, remainder taken from reference TRBV5-8 and TRBJ2-7, is EAGVTQSPTHLIKTRGQQATLRCSPISGHTSVYWYQQALGLGLQFLLWYDEGEERNRGNFPPRFSGRQFPNYSSELNVNALELEDSALYLCTSSLGGEISYEQYFGPGTRLTVT.

With regard to this clonotype: A read error may produce the germline difference seen at one junction end. V and J are TRBV20-1 and TRBJ1-1; 8 bases align to TRBD1. CDR1 is DFQATT, CDR2 SNEGSKA, per germline (reference sequence). The CDR3 is 13 residues long. CDR3 sequence reads: CSAQDRANTETFF. As DNA, the CDR3 is TGCAGTGCACAGGACAGGGCGAACACTGAAACTTTCTTT.

The chain carries TRBV29-1 and TRBJ2-7; 13 nucleotides line up with TRBD2. The CDR3 loop spans 16 amino acids. CDR1 and CDR2 (germline): SQVTM, ANQGSEA. The DNA for the CDR3 is TGCGGCGCTCAGAGAGCCGGGACTAGCGGGATGTACGAGCAGTACTTC. Its translation is CGAQRAGTSGMYEQYF.